This T cell receptor beta chain was retrieved from a study of T cells in Graves' hyperthyroidism and ophthalmopathy. The study, taken as a whole, reports: A 13 V-J model separated ophthalmopathy from stable hyperthyroidism. The blood repertoire included most of the expanded thyroid clonotypes above 0.001.

It was RNA transcripts that yielded the amplified TCR beta CDR3 regions. The HTBI primer set served for first-round RT-PCR of the TCR CDR3. TCRdb re-called the multiplex PCR reads with MiXCR, one entry per CDR3 protein. The sample has fewer than 550,000 distinct CDR3 sequences, approximately 15% seen once. This clonotype showed up many times. Its target is not known. Trimming removed 5 bases from V and 4 bases from J; junction bases left unmatched: 9. Germline V gene lookup returns CDR1 SGHTA and CDR2 FQGTGA. CDR3 size: 15 residues. What was sequenced was blood. The receptor was derived from a woman between 18 and 30 years old with Graves' hyperthyroidism. The chain couples TRBV7-3 to TRBJ2-3, with TRBD2 matching over 7 bases. CDR3 amino acids: CASSPTAGKPDTQYF. The DNA for the CDR3 is TGTGCCAGCAGCCCGACAGCGGGGAAACCAGATACGCAGTATTTT.